Sequencing of this TCR beta chain was carried out in a study of blood T cell repertoires in COVID-19 (dated by TCRdb to about 2020). With respect to the entire study: The collaborator samples originated in the United States, Italy and Spain and spanned the acute and convalescent phases of COVID-19. The material from the prospective study consisted of cDNA or gDNA derived from T cells, B-cell-depleted T cells, or PBMCs. Deeply sampled blood TCRbeta repertoires from subjects exposed to, actively infected with, or recovered from COVID-19 were included in the dataset. The repertoires were made available in a free public database intended to serve as a resource for research on the immune response to SARS-CoV-2. The samples were drawn from the first 160 participants of the ongoing ImmuneRACE study and from roughly 1,300 subjects provided by 6 global collaborators. Nearly every sample came with metadata listing a de-identified subject ID, COVID-19 status, age in years and sex. Where available, HLA class I and class II types were taken from metadata supplied by the sample provider and were not determined by assay-based typing.

General conclusions and limits of the study: How much clinical and demographic metadata was included differed by source and by participant, and the metadata was provided uncurated.

The immunoSEQ Assay, a bias-controlled multiplex PCR, was used to amplify TCRbeta CDR3 regions from genomic DNA. Per the authors' processing: Nucleated cell counts per sample were estimated from amplification of reference gene primers within the assay. Sequence reads were collapsed and filtered to measure the absolute abundance of every unique TCRbeta CDR3 rearrangement. Productive Simpson clonality was computed per sample as the square root of Simpson's diversity index over productive rearrangements. TCRdb holds this immuneACCESS table with in-frame rearrangements only. Some clones are missing; in checked studies, unresolved V genes explain under half, and the rest has no known cause. V and J calls plus clone size are reproduced from that table; the DNA served to infer D and trimming. For this sample the table gives 380,000 or so clones, of which more than 75% were detected only once. The biggest ten clones account for more than 0.85% of the sample.

Whole blood was collected in K2EDTA tubes by collaborating institutions according to the institutions' own protocols. For TCRbeta analysis, collaborator samples were shipped as frozen whole blood, as isolated PBMCs, or as DNA extracted from either sample type. About this clone: Its antigen target is currently unknown. The input lacks base qualities; no much larger clone sits a single base away.

The specimen sequenced was peripheral blood. This clonotype was obtained from a human donor with acute or convalescent COVID-19. The donor label of this sample is uncertain.

The DNA sequence is TGTGCCACCAGCATCTCGCCAGATTTTTACGAGCAGTACTTC. It specifies CATSISPDFYEQYF. Rearrangement joined TRBV15 to TRBJ2-7, with the D gene not clear enough to name. The cysteine opens and the phenylalanine closes a CDR3 of 14 amino acids. The entry retains the CDR3 DNA only, 42 bases that are in frame from base 1. Between the V and J ends, shortened by 4 bases and 4 bases respectively, the junction contains 14 bases. CDR1 and CDR2, looked up from the germline V gene (reference sequence), are LNHNV and YYDKDF.